This is a list of T cell receptor beta chains from one sample in a study of identical twins. TCRdb re-called the 5' RACE reads through MiXCR, storing one row per CDR3 protein. The table includes approximately 490,000 distinct CDR3 sequences, around 24% detected once. This sample also appeared in a second study, on yellow fever vaccine responses in identical twins.

Sequencing used CD4+ T cells sorted from blood. The receptors derive from a woman aged 18-29 years in good health. Both conserved end residues are part of each CDR3. Fields, in order: V gene, D gene, J gene, clone size, CDR3 DNA, CDR3 protein. D genes are given only for firm matches. The size entry is marked missing in some rows and otherwise reads once, few, many or a size class.

TRBV15	TRBD2	TRBJ2-1	NA	TGTGCCACCAGCAGAGATAGTCTAGCGGGAGGGTTAAGTGAGCAGTTCTTC	CATSRDSLAGGLSEQFF
TRBV2	NA	TRBJ2-2	few	TGTGCCAGCAGTCCGGGACGGACGAACACCGGGGAGCTGTTTTTT	CASSPGRTNTGELFF
TRBV11-1	TRBD1	TRBJ2-1	NA	TGTGCCAGCAGCTTAGCACCCAAGATACCCACAGGGGAATCCTACAATGAGCAGTTCTTC	CASSLAPKIPTGESYNEQFF
TRBV28	NA	TRBJ1-2	few	TGTGCCAGCAGTTTGGACATTATCTATGGCTACACCTTC	CASSLDIIYGYTF
TRBV29-1	TRBD1	TRBJ2-7	few	TGCAGCGTCCTCCGGGACAGGGGCTCCTACGAGCAGTACTTC	CSVLRDRGSYEQYF
TRBV6-1	NA	TRBJ2-3	few	TGTGCCAGCACTCCTCAAGGGGATACGCAGTATTTT	CASTPQGDTQYF
TRBV5-4	TRBD1	TRBJ2-1	NA	TGTGCCAGCAGCTGGACAGGGCAGGGTGAGCAGTTCTTC	CASSWTGQGEQFF
TRBV5-1	NA	TRBJ2-1	NA	TGCGCCAGCAGCTGGGTCGGGGGCGCCAACAATGAGCAGTTCTTC	CASSWVGGANNEQFF
TRBV5-1	NA	TRBJ2-7	NA	TGCGCCAGCAGCTCCGGGTTTCCGGGAGAGGACGAGCAGTACTTC	CASSSGFPGEDEQYF
TRBV5-4	TRBD2	TRBJ2-5	NA	TGTGCCAGCAGCCCGCCTGGCGGGAGGGGAGAGACCCAGTACTTC	CASSPPGGRGETQYF
TRBV20-1	NA	TRBJ2-3	few	TGCAGTCAGGGGGGCGGACCCACAGATACGCAGTATTTT	CSQGGGPTDTQYF
TRBV5-1	NA	TRBJ2-1	NA	TGCGCCAGCAGCCAGCAATACAATGAGCAGTTCTTC	CASSQQYNEQFF
TRBV6-1	NA	TRBJ1-1	few	TGTGCCAGCAGCAGAAGGTGGGGCACTGAAGCTTTCTTT	CASSRRWGTEAFF
TRBV6-5	TRBD1	TRBJ1-1	few	TGTGCCAGCAGTTACTCCCGGGACAGGGTGGTTGAAGCTTTCTTT	CASSYSRDRVVEAFF
TRBV20-1	TRBD1	TRBJ1-4	few	TGCAGTGCTAGATCCCGGACAGGGAATGAAAAACTGTTTTTT	CSARSRTGNEKLFF